Presented here are 2 T cell receptor beta chains from one specimen sequenced in a study of human T cells and chemical hapten exposure. Via MiXCR, TCRdb re-called the RACE reads, giving one row per CDR3 protein. This table has just under 350,000 distinct CDR3 sequences, around 6.9% appearing once. The time point here: patch test 1, 2 weeks after DPC sensitization. Treatment: therapeutic diphenylcyclopropenone sensitization with weekly scalp DPC. Sequenced material: whole blood, taken in connection with sensitization to the hapten diphenylcyclopropenone (DPC). All receptors come from a woman younger than 30 with alopecia areata. Some clones in this sample may be carry-over from other donors' samples.

This chain uses TRBV5-1 with TRBJ2-3; TRBD1 aligns across 7 bases. After removal of 4 bases from V and 2 bases from J, the junction contained 4 bases not matched to a gene. The V gene's germline CDR1 is SGHRS and CDR2 YFSETQ. CDR3 size: 14 residues. The CDR3 loop reads CASSRDRLTDTQYF. DNA of the CDR3: TGCGCCAGCAGCCGGGACAGACTCACAGATACGCAGTATTTT.

This clonotype occurred a few times. The chain employs TRBV6-2 or TRBV6-3 and TRBJ1-2; D gene ambiguous. CDR1 and CDR2 from the germline V gene are MNHEY and SVGEGT. V dropped 2 bases and J dropped 3 bases, with 10 bases sitting between them. The CDR3 has 14 residues. The CDR3 loop reads CASSYPVFHYGYTF. The CDR3 nucleotides read TGTGCCAGCAGTTACCCGGTATTCCACTATGGCTACACCTTC.